The entry below describes one T cell receptor (beta chain). This clone was found a few times. The clone's antigen remains unknown. No much larger clone is present one base from it, and per-base qualities are unavailable. Whole blood was collected in K2EDTA tubes by collaborating institutions according to the institutions' own protocols. For TCRbeta analysis, collaborators shipped samples as frozen whole blood, isolated PBMCs, or DNA extracted from either of those sample types. TCRbeta CDR3 regions were amplified from genomic DNA using the immunoSEQ Assay, a bias-controlled multiplex PCR. The published analysis was carried out like this. The number of nucleated cells in each sample was estimated by amplification of reference gene primers within the assay. Sequence reads were collapsed and filtered to measure the absolute abundance of every unique TCRbeta CDR3 rearrangement. For each sample, productive Simpson clonality was calculated by taking the square root of Simpson's diversity index across productive rearrangements. Held by TCRdb, this immuneACCESS table contains in-frame sequences only and omits some clones. Under half of the omission traces to an unresolved V gene where checked; the cause of the rest is unknown. The D gene and trimming were derived from the DNA, and the V and J assignments and clone size from that table. The table for this sample lists under 55,000 clones; approximately 80% of them were counted only once. The ten top clones hold 15% to 20% of the sample.

The data are from a study of blood T cell repertoires in COVID-19 (dated by TCRdb to the early 2020s). Regarding the complete study: Collaborator samples came from the United States, Italy and Spain and covered acute and convalescent phases of COVID-19. The material from the prospective study consisted of cDNA or gDNA derived from T cells, B-cell-depleted T cells, or PBMCs. The dataset comprised deeply sampled blood TCRbeta repertoires from subjects exposed to, actively infected with, or recovered from COVID-19. A freely available public database, intended as a resource for researchers studying the immune response to SARS-CoV-2, is where the repertoires were released. Samples came from the ongoing ImmuneRACE study (first 160 participants) plus 1,254 subjects from 6 global collaborators. Nearly every sample came with metadata listing a de-identified subject ID, COVID-19 status, age in years and sex. Where available, HLA class I and class II types were obtained from metadata supplied by the sample provider rather than from assay-based typing.

General conclusions and limits of the study: How much clinical and demographic metadata was included differed by source and by participant, and the metadata was provided uncurated.

From a lookup of the germline V gene, CDR1 and CDR2 are MNHEY and SVGAGI. The CDR3 numbers 15 residues from cysteine through phenylalanine. Left in the record is the CDR3 DNA by itself, 45 bases read in frame from the first base. Trimming accounts for 5 bases at V and 4 bases at J, while the number of junction bases matched to no gene is 7. The source is a man between 70 and 80 years old with acute or convalescent COVID-19. This sequence uses TRBV6-5 and TRBJ2-3, with 9 central nucleotides matching TRBD2. The source material was peripheral blood. The bases are TGTGCCAGCAGTCGGAGCGGGGGGTTCGCAGATACGCAGTATTTT. Its product reads: CASSRSGGFADTQYF.